The source of this T cell receptor (beta chain) is a study of cytomegalovirus exposure and HLA in healthy donors. On the study more broadly: A prior study identified 110 million or so unique TCR beta sequences from some 200 million T cells. As released early, the data held 75 million to 90 million unique TCRs from HLA-typed donors.

Concerning this clone itself: Its matching antigen is unknown.

With V trimmed by 1 base and J by 5 bases, 3 bases remained unmatched. This CDR3 has 15 amino acids. Germline lookup yields CDR1 SEHNR and CDR2 FQNEAQ (reference sequence). PCR used 60 Vbeta primers and 13 Jbeta primers. Data came from immunoSEQ multiplex PCR; TCRdb stores just in-frame clones and leaves some out. The sample gives over 90,000 clones, 60% to 80% of which show up once; roughly 9.6% is in the top ten. Findings of the study overall: A later analysis by the authors found several of the most significant clusters apparently linked to common viral pathogens. TCR beta sequences reportedly predicted the HLA-A and HLA-B alleles of most subjects accurately.

The sample comprised PBMCs. This chain connects TRBV7-9 to TRBJ1-4; 8 bases line up with TRBD1. The TCR originated in a male donor in good health and CMV-seropositive. DNA of the CDR3: TGTGCCAGCAGCTTAGGGACAGGGCCCAATGAAAAACTGTTTTTT. Amino acid sequence: CASSLGTGPNEKLFF.